These 8 T cell receptor beta chains originate from one sample sequenced in a study of tissue T cells after allogeneic stem cell transplantation. Time point noted: mouse harvest day 7 after allogeneic transplant. Tail vein injection delivered 10^7 T-cell-depleted bone marrow cells and 10^6 splenic CD5+ T cells. Method: immunoSEQ multiplex PCR; TCRdb's copy keeps in-frame clones and lacks some. Among roughly 7,000 clones, about 50% were seen once, and the ten largest hold 3.5% to 4%. What was sequenced was gut tissue. Source of these receptors: a female BALB/c mouse given C57BL/6 T cells with graft-versus-host disease after an allogeneic hematopoietic cell transplant.

On this clone: Gene names and germline refer to mouse. The read stops 1 residue short of the end of the CDR3; the missing end is completed from the germline J gene. This rearrangement joins TRBV26 to TRBJ2-7, with 8 positions matching TRBD2. The germline CDR1 and CDR2 sequences are KGHPV and FQNQEV (reference sequence). The trim removed 0 bases at V and 9 bases at J, leaving 7 bases unmatched. CDR3 length: 14 residues. The CDR3 bases that were read are TGTGCCAGCAGTCTGTCGCACTGGGGGTCTGGACAGTAC. Translation gives CASSLSHWGSGQY. The full-length CDR3 reads as CASSLSHWGSGQYF. Complete variable domain (other parts from reference TRBV26 and TRBJ2-7): NSKVIQTPRYLVKGQGQKAKMRCIPEKGHPVVFWYQQNKNNEFKFLINFQNQEVLQQIDMTEKRFSAECPSNSPCSLEIQSSEAGDSALYLCASSLSHWGSGQYFGPGTRLTVL.

This clone is large (0.1 to 1%) by share. Genes and germline come from the mouse. The CDR3 extends 1 residue past the end of the read, so its final part is completed from the germline J gene. The V call is TRBV5, the J call TRBJ1-5; D gene ambiguous. V dropped 0 bases and J dropped 2 bases, with 8 bases sitting between them. The CDR3 consists of 15 residues. The germline gives CDR1 LGHNA, CDR2 YNLKQL (reference sequence). CDR3 sequence reads: CASSQEWEYNQAPLF. Incomplete CDR3 DNA: TGTGCCAGCAGCCAAGAGTGGGAATACAACCAGGCTCCGCTT.

In this sample, this clone turned up a few times. Gene names and germline match the mouse. Sequencing ends 1 residue short of the CDR3 end; the germline J gene provides the rest. The chain has TRBV3 and TRBJ2-7; D is unclear. The CDR3 runs 13 residues. V lost 2 bases and J lost 0, with 5 bases in between. The germline V gene encodes CDR1 SNHLY and CDR2 FYNGKV (reference sequence). The sequenced part of the CDR3 DNA is TGTGCCAGCAGCTTATACAACTCCTATGAACAGTAC. It is translated as CASSLYNSYEQY. The full CDR3 protein is CASSLYNSYEQYF. Together with reference TRBV3 and TRBJ2-7, the CDR3 gives the full variable domain: GPKVLQIPSHQIIDMGQMVTLNCDPVSNHLYFYWYKQILGQQMEFLVNFYNGKVMEKSKLFKDQFSVERPDGSYFTLKIQPTALEDSAVYFCASSLYNSYEQYFGPGTRLTVL.

As regards this clone: Gene names are the mouse ones. The read is 1 residue too short to cover the CDR3 end, so that end is filled in from the germline J gene. The chain carries TRBV23 and TRBJ2-3; TRBD1, the table's D call, lacks a check against the DNA. The CDR3 is made up of 16 amino acids. The germline gives CDR1 KGHTA, CDR2 FQNQQP. The CDR3 DNA, read in part, is TGCTCCAGCAGTCAATGGGTAGGGTCTAGTGCAGAAACGCTGTAT. Its protein product is CSSSQWVGSSAETLY. The whole CDR3 protein is CSSSQWVGSSAETLYF.

In regard to this clone: The listed genes are named as in mouse. The CDR3 extends 1 residue past the end of the read, so its final part is completed from the germline J gene. The chain employs TRBV16 and TRBJ1-1; 8 positions agree with TRBD1. The V segment lost 5 bases and the J segment 0 bases; nucleotides outside the gene matches: 2. Germline-derived CDR1 and CDR2 are SGHSA and FRNQAP. This CDR3 contains 14 residues. CDR3: CASSPQGANTEVFF. The sequenced part of the CDR3 DNA is TGTGCAAGCAGCCCACAGGGGGCAAACACAGAAGTCTTC.

This clone showed up just a few times. Gene names refer to mouse genes. The read halts 1 residue ahead of the CDR3 end, with the missing end drawn from the germline J gene. This chain uses TRBV23 with TRBJ1-4; the table's D call TRBD1 went unverified against the DNA. Per germline, CDR1 KGHTA and CDR2 FQNQQP. CDR3 length: 12 amino acids. CDR3 loop: CSSSRRDERLFF. The CDR3 DNA, read in part, is TGCTCCAGCAGTCGAAGGGACGAAAGATTATTT.

Only a few counts were recorded for this clone. All gene names here are mouse names. The read is 1 residue too short to cover the CDR3 end, so that end is filled in from the germline J gene. J is TRBJ2-5 and V is TRBV5, with TRBD1 matching over 7 bases. This CDR3 region has 15 residues. The trim removed 2 bases at V and 3 bases at J, leaving 5 bases unmatched. CDR1 LGHNA and CDR2 YNLKQL come from the germline V gene (reference sequence). Incomplete CDR3 DNA: TGTGCCAGCAGCCAAAACAGGGGAGATCAAGACACCCAGTAC. Translating gives CASSQNRGDQDTQY. The full CDR3 sequence reads CASSQNRGDQDTQYF.

This clone came up a few times. The gene symbols are mouse symbols. The CDR3 bases that were read are TGTGCAAGCAGCTTAGAGATGGGAAATACGCTCTAT. Its protein is CASSLEMGNTLY. The CDR3 in full is CASSLEMGNTLYF. The chain carries TRBV16 and TRBJ1-3; D remains ambiguous. The read gets to within 1 residue of the CDR3 end, and the germline J gene fills in the rest. CDR1 and CDR2 from the germline V gene are SGHSA and FRNQAP. V was trimmed by 0 bases and J by 4 bases, leaving 4 bases between them. This CDR3 has 13 residues.